This T cell receptor beta chain was recorded in a study of T cells in Graves' hyperthyroidism and ophthalmopathy. Findings of the study overall: Using 13 V-J features, a model discriminated ophthalmopathy from stable hyperthyroidism.

Worth noting for this clonotype: Antigen specificity is unknown.

The trim removed 5 bases at V and 6 bases at J, leaving 3 bases unmatched. This CDR3 is 14 amino acids long. Looked up from germline, CDR1 is PRHDT and CDR2 is FYEKMQ (reference sequence). What was amplified from RNA transcripts were TCR beta CDR3 regions. First-round RT-PCR of the TCR CDR3 relied on the HTBI primer set. TCRdb used MiXCR to reprocess the multiplex PCR reads, holding one entry per CDR3 protein. The sample shows 500,000 to 550,000 distinct CDR3 sequences, roughly 20% of them seen only once. The sequenced material came from blood. V is TRBV13 and J is TRBJ2-7; 14 nucleotides align to TRBD2. This sequence was found in a man between 18 and 35 years old with Graves' hyperthyroidism. The CDR3 DNA reads as TGTGCCAGCAGCCGACTAGCGGGGGGGCCCGAGCAGTACTTC. Protein sequence: CASSRLAGGPEQYF.